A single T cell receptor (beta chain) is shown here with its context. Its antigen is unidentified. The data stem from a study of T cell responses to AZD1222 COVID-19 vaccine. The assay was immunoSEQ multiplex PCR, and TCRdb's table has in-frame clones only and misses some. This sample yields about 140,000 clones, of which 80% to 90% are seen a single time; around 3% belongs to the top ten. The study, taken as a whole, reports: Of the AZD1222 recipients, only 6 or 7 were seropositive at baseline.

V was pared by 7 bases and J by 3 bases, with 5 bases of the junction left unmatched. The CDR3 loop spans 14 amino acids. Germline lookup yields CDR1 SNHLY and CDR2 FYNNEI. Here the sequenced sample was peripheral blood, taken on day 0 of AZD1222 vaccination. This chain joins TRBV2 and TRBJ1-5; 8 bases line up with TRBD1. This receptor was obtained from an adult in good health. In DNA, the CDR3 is TGTGCCAGCAACCAGGGGGCCCCCAATCAGCCCCAGCATTTT. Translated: CASNQGAPNQPQHF.